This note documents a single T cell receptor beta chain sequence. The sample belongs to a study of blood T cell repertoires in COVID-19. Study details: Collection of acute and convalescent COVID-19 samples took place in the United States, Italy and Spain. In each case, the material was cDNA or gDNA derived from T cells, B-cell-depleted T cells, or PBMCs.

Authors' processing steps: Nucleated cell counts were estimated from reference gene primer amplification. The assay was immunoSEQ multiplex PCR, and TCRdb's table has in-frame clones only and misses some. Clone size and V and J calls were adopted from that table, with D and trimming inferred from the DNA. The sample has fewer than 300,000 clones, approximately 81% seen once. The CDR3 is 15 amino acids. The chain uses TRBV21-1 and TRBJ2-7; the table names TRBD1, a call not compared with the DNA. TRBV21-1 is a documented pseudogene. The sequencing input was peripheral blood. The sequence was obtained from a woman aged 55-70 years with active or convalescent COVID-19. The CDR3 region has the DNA TGTGCCAGCAGCAAAGAGACGGGACAGGGCTACGAGCAGTACTTC. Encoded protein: CASSKETGQGYEQYF.